The 12 T cell receptor beta chains below were found in one sample sequenced in a study of T cell responses to AZD1222 COVID-19 vaccine. Using immunoSEQ multiplex PCR, the repertoire was profiled, and TCRdb retains in-frame clones only, with some absent. In the table there are about 86,000 clones, approximately 89% of which are singletons. The sample here was peripheral blood, taken on day 0 of AZD1222 vaccination. These receptors were obtained from an adult in good health.

Comments on this clone: The sample contains more than one DNA sequence encoding this CDR3. V usage is TRBV5-1 and J usage is TRBJ1-5; maybe TRBD1 (5 bases). Trimming pared 0 bases from V and 4 bases from J, leaving 5 bases between. The CDR3 totals 13 residues. Germline loops: CDR1 SGHRS, CDR2 YFSETQ. The CDR3 DNA follows: TGCGCCAGCAGCTTGGCAGGGAATCAGCCCCAGCATTTT. Amino acids: CASSLAGNQPQHF.

The chain joins TRBV5-8 to TRBJ1-1; 9 bases line up with TRBD1. The germline V gene encodes CDR1 SGHTS and CDR2 YDEGEE. The V segment lost 4 bases and the J segment 7 bases; nucleotides outside the gene matches: 11. The CDR3 loop spans 15 amino acids. The CDR3 DNA reads as TGTGCCAGCAGCGCCCGGGGGACAGGGAACGATGAAGCTTTCTTT. Translated, it gives CASSARGTGNDEAFF.

This clone was seen just once. The chain has TRBV27 and TRBJ1-2, with TRBD1 identical over 8 bases. Germline trimming cut 10 bases from V and 4 bases from J; bases unmatched to any gene: 5. CDR1 is MNHEY and CDR2 is SMNVEV in the germline V gene (reference sequence). The CDR3 totals 12 residues. CDR3: CATGQGSYGYTF. DNA of the CDR3: TGTGCCACCGGACAGGGATCCTATGGCTACACCTTC.

This chain links TRBV19 with TRBJ1-2, with 7 bases aligning to TRBD1. J lost 0 bases, V lost 10 bases, and 14 bases had no gene match. Germline CDR1 LNHDA, CDR2 SQIVND (reference sequence). This CDR3 has 16 residues. The CDR3 loop reads CATRGDSLFANYGYTF. CDR3 DNA sequence: TGTGCCACCCGCGGGGACAGCCTATTTGCTAACTATGGCTACACCTTC.

The rearrangement links TRBV4-1 to TRBJ1-5; a weak D match, TRBD1 (5 bases). Trimming shortened V by 6 bases and J by 2 bases, and 14 bases separated the two germline ends. CDR3 length: 15 residues. CDR1 MGHRA and CDR2 YSYEKL come from the germline V gene. The DNA of the CDR3 is TGCGCCAGCAGGTCGCTCGGAGGGGGCAATCAGCCCCAGCATTTT. This sequence encodes CASRSLGGGNQPQHF.

This chain links TRBV2 with TRBJ1-6, with a weak D call TRBD1 (5 bases). Per the germline V gene, CDR1 is SNHLY and CDR2 is FYNNEI. The V and J ends lost 2 bases and 5 bases respectively, with 7 bases between them. This CDR3 is built from 14 residues. In DNA, the CDR3 is TGTGCCAGCAGTGAACAGGGTAATAATTCACCCCTCCACTTT. Translating it yields CASSEQGNNSPLHF.

V gene TRBV18 combines with J gene TRBJ2-5, with 9 nucleotides matching TRBD1. Germline CDR1 KGHSH, CDR2 LQKENI. There are 15 residues in the CDR3. The V segment lost 2 bases and the J segment 5 bases; nucleotides outside the gene matches: 6. The CDR3 bases are TGTGCCAGCTCACCATCGACAGGGGGTACGGAGACCCAGTACTTC. Residues: CASSPSTGGTETQYF.

The gene calls are TRBV7-2 and TRBJ2-7; 10 bases line up with TRBD1. The CDR3 totals 16 residues. The J segment lost 2 bases and the V segment lost 2 bases, leaving 6 bases of the junction unmatched. From germline, CDR1 is SGHTA and CDR2 FQGNSA. The CDR3 reads CASSLSAGQGTYEQYF. The CDR3, as DNA: TGTGCCAGCAGCTTATCGGCGGGACAGGGGACCTACGAGCAGTACTTC.

V and J are TRBV6-1 and TRBJ1-5; 7 bases are shared with TRBD1. Unmatched junction bases numbered 10, after V lost 3 bases and J lost 2 bases. Germline CDR1 MNHNS, CDR2 SASEGT. The CDR3 consists of 17 residues. The CDR3 DNA reads as TGTGCCAGCAGTGAGCCAGGGGGAAGGGCAGGCAATCAGCCCCAGCATTTT. This codes for CASSEPGGRAGNQPQHF.

This rearrangement joins TRBV4-2 to TRBJ1-2; 7 bases line up with TRBD1. Trimming removed 1 base from V and 4 bases from J; junction bases left unmatched: 6. This CDR3 is 15 amino acids long. CDR1 and CDR2 (germline): LGHNA, YNFKEQ. CDR3 sequence: CASSQGPGTAYGYTF. As DNA, the CDR3 is TGTGCCAGCAGCCAAGGCCCCGGGACAGCCTATGGCTACACCTTC.

This chain joins TRBV3-1 (or the pseudogene TRBV3-2) and TRBJ2-7, with D possibly being TRBD2 (6 bases). This CDR3 comprises 19 residues. Germline lookup yields CDR1 LGHDT and CDR2 YNNKEL (reference sequence). Trimming stripped 0 bases from V and 4 bases from J, with 25 bases between. The CDR3 spells CASSQEIVLPGEFLYEQYF. DNA of the CDR3: TGTGCCAGCAGCCAAGAAATCGTTCTTCCGGGGGAGTTCTTGTACGAGCAGTACTTC.

The V gene is TRBV19, the J gene TRBJ1-6; D not certain. The CDR3 consists of 15 residues. Germline CDR1 and CDR2: LNHDA and SQIVND (reference sequence). V shed 2 bases and J shed 2 bases, with 7 bases lying between them. CDR3 loop: CASSISQAYNSPLHF. The CDR3 nucleotides read TGTGCCAGTAGTATAAGTCAGGCCTATAATTCACCCCTCCACTTT.